The source of this T cell receptor (beta chain) is a study of identical twins. This clonotype was found a few times. Its antigen is currently unknown. With template switching, a universal primer site was added, and the cDNA carried unique molecular identifiers. One entry per CDR3 protein results from TCRdb running MiXCR on the 5' RACE reads. The data hold 250,000 to 300,000 distinct CDR3 sequences, with over 8.5% observed a single time. The study, taken as a whole, reports: With abundant cord blood beta clonotypes, insertions were fewer; memory repertoires showed no such pattern. Low generation probability was overrepresented in out-of-frame alpha sequences shared by twins.

Germline V gene data show CDR1 as MDHEN and CDR2 as SYDVKM. CDR3 length: 13 amino acids. Trimming left V 3 bases short and J 5 bases short, with 7 bases between. These sequences were also reported in another study, on yellow fever vaccine responses in identical twins.

The TCR was taken from a woman aged 18-35 years in good health. Sequencing was done on a sample of CD8+ T cells sorted from blood. V and J are TRBV28 and TRBJ1-4; D uncertain. CDR3 coding DNA: TGTGCCAGCAGTTTGGAAGGAAATGAAAAACTGTTTTTT. Translated, it gives CASSLEGNEKLFF.